This TCR beta chain comes out of a study of T cells in Graves' hyperthyroidism and ophthalmopathy. There are 15 residues in the CDR3. Germline assignment: CDR1 MNHNS and CDR2 SASEGT. V was trimmed by 7 bases and J by 5 bases, leaving 18 bases between them. RNA transcripts provided the source from which TCR beta CDR3 regions were amplified. Carried out on the TCR CDR3, a first-round RT-PCR used the HTBI primer set. TCRdb reprocessed the multiplex PCR reads via MiXCR and lists one record per CDR3 protein. The table records about 270,000 distinct CDR3 sequences, approximately 23% of them present only once. This clonotype was observed a handful of times.

The V and J genes are TRBV6-1 and TRBJ1-5; D not certain. This clonotype originated in a man aged 30-40 years with Graves' ophthalmopathy. Sequencing used blood. Here the CDR3 DNA reads TGTGCCAGCACGCTAGAGGGAGGATGGGATCAGCCCCAGCATTTT. This translates into CASTLEGGWDQPQHF.